A single TCR beta chain is shown here with its context. This specimen belongs to a study of PD-1 blockade in classical Hodgkin lymphoma. This CDR3 contains 15 residues. CDR1 and CDR2 (germline): LGHNA, YNFKEQ. With V trimmed by 4 bases and J by 4 bases, 4 bases remained unmatched. Regarding time point: newly diagnosed, previously untreated cHL patient sample. TCRdb's table, derived via immunoSEQ multiplex PCR, lists solely in-frame clones and lacks some. The sample records about 47,000 clones, roughly 90% being singletons. Source material: peripheral blood mononuclear cells (PBMCs). V is TRBV4-2 and J is TRBJ1-4, with 9 bases identical to TRBD1. This receptor was identified in a human donor with classical Hodgkin lymphoma. The CDR3: CASSPGTGFNEKLFF. CDR3 nucleotide sequence: TGTGCCAGCAGCCCTGGGACAGGGTTTAATGAAAAACTGTTTTTT.